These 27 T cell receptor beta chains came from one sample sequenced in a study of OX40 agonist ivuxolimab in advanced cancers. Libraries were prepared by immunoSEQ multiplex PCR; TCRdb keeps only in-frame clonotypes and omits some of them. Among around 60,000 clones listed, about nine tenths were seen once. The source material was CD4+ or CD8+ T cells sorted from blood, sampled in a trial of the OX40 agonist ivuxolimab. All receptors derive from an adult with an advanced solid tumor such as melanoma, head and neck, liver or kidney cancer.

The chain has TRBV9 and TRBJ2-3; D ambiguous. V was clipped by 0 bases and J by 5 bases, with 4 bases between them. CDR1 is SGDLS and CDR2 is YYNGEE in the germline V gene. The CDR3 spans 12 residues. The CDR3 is CASSVAGDTQYF. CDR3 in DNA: TGTGCCAGCAGCGTAGCTGGAGATACGCAGTATTTT.

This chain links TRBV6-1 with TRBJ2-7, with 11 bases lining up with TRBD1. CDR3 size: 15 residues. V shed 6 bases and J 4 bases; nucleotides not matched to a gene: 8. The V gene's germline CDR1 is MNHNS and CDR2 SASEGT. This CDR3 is CASSPVGQGGYEQYF. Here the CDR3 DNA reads TGTGCCAGCAGCCCCGTGGGACAGGGGGGGTACGAGCAGTACTTC.

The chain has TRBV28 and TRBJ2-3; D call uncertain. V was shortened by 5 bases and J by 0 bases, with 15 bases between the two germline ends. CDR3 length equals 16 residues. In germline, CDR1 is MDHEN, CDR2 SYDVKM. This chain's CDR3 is CASSTHVELSTDTQYF. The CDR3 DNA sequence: TGTGCCAGCAGTACCCACGTCGAACTGAGCACAGATACGCAGTATTTT. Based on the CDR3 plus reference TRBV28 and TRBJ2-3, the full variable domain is DVKVTQSSRYLVKRTGEKVFLECVQDMDHENMFWYRQDPGLGLRLIYFSYDVKMKEKGDIPEGYSVSREKKERFSLILESASTNQTSMYLCASSTHVELSTDTQYFGPGTRLTVL.

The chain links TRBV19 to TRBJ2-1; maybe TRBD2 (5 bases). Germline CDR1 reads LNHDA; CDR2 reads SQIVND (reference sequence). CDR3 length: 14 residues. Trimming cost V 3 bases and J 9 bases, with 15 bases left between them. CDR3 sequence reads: CASSIPAGWSEQFF. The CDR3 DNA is TGTGCCAGTAGTATTCCGGCGGGTTGGAGTGAGCAGTTCTTC.

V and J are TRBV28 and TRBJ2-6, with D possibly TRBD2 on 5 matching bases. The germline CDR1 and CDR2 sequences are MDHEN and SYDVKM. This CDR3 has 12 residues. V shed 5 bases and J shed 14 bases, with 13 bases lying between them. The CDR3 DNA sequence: TGTGCCAGCAGTCGACTCGGAGGTTTCCTGACTTTC. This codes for CASSRLGGFLTF.

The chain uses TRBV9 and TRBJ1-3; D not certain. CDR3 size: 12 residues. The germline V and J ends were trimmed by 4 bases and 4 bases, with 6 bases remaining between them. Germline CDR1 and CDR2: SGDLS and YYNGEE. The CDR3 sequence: CASSSLGNTIYF. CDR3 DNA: TGTGCCAGCAGCTCCCTGGGAAACACCATATATTTT. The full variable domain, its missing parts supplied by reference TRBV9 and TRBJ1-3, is DSGVTQTPKHLITATGQRVTLRCSPRSGDLSVYWYQQSLDQGLQFLIQYYNGEERAKGNILERFSAQQFPDLHSELNLSSLELGDSALYFCASSSLGNTIYFGEGSWLTVV.

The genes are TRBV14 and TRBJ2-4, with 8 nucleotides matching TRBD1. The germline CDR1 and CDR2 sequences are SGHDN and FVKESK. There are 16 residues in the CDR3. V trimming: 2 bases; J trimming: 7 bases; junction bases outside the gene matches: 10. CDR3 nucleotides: TGTGCCAGCAGCCAATCAGGGGGCTGGCTTGGGAACATTCAGTACTTC. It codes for CASSQSGGWLGNIQYF. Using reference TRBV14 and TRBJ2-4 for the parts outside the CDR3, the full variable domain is EAGVTQFPSHSVIEKGQTVTLRCDPISGHDNLYWYRRVMGKEIKFLLHFVKESKQDESGMPNNRFLAERTGGTYSTLKVQPAELEDSGVYFCASSQSGGWLGNIQYFGAGTRLSVL.

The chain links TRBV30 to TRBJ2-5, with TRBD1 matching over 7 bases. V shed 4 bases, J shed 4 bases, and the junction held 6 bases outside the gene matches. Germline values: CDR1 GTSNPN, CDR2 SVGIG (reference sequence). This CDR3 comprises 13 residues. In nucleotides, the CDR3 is TGTGCCTGGACAACAGGGGTTTCAGAGACCCAGTACTTC. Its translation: CAWTTGVSETQYF.

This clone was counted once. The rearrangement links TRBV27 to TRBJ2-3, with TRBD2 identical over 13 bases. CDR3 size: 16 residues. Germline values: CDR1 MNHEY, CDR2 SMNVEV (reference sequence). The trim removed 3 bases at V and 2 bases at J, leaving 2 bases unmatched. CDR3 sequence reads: CASSLTSGGITDTQYF. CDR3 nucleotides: TGTGCCAGCAGTTTGACTAGCGGGGGGATCACAGATACGCAGTATTTT.

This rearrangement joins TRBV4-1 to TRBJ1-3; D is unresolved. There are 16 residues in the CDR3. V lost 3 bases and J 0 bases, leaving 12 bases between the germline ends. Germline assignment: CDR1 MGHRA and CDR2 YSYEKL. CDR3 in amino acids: CASSHTQDLSGNTIYF. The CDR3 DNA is TGCGCCAGCAGCCATACTCAGGATCTCTCTGGAAACACCATATATTTT.

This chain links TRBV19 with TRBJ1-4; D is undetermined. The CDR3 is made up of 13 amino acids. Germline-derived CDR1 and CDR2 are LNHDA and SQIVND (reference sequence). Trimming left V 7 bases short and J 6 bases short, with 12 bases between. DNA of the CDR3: TGTGCCAGTACGAACAGCAGGCATGAAAAACTGTTTTTT. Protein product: CASTNSRHEKLFF.

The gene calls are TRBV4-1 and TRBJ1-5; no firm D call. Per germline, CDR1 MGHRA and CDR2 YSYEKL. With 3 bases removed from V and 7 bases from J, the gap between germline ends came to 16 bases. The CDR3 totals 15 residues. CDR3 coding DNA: TGCGCCAGCAGCCAGATATGGTCGGCGAAGCAGCCCCAGCATTTT. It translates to CASSQIWSAKQPQHF.

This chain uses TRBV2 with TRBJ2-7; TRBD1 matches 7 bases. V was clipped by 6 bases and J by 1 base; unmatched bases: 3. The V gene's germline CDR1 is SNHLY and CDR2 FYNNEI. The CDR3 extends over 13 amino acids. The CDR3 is CASSRDRSYEQYF. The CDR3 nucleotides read TGTGCCAGCAGCCGGGACAGATCCTACGAGCAGTACTTC. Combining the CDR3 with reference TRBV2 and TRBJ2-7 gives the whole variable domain EPEVTQTPSHQVTQMGQEVILRCVPISNHLYFYWYRQILGQKVEFLVSFYNNEISEKSEIFDDQFSVERPDGSNFTLKIRSTKLEDSAMYFCASSRDRSYEQYFGPGTRLTVT.

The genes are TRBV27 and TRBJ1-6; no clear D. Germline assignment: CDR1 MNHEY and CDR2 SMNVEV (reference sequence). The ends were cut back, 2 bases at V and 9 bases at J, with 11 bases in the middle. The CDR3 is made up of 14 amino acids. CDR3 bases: TGTGCCAGCAGTTTAGGTGGGGAAGTTTCACCCCTCCACTTT. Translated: CASSLGGEVSPLHF.

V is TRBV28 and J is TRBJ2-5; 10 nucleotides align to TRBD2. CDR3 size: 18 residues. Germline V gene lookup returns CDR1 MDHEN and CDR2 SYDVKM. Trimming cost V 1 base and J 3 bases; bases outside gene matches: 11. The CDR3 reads CASSLSFTRLAGEETQYF. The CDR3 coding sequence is TGTGCCAGCAGTTTATCTTTTACGAGGCTAGCGGGAGAAGAGACCCAGTACTTC.

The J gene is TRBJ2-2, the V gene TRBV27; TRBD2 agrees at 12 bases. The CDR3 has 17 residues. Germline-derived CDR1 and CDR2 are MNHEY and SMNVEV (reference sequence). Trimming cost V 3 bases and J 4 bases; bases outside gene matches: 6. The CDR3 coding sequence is TGTGCCAGCAGTTTGACTAGCGGGAGTTGGGGCACCGGGGAGCTGTTTTTT. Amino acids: CASSLTSGSWGTGELFF.

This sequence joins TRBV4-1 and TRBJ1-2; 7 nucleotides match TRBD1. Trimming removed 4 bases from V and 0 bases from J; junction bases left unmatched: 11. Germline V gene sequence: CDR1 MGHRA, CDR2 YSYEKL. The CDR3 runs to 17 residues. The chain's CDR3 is CASSPPRGGTANYGYTF. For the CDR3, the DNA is TGCGCCAGCAGCCCCCCCAGGGGGGGGACGGCTAACTATGGCTACACCTTC.

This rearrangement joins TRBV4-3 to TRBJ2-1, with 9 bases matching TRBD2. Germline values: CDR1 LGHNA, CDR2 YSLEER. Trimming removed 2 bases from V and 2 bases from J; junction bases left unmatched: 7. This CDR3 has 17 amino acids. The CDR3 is CASSQLLAGTTYNEQFF. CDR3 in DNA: TGCGCCAGCAGCCAACTTCTAGCGGGGACGACCTACAATGAGCAGTTCTTC.

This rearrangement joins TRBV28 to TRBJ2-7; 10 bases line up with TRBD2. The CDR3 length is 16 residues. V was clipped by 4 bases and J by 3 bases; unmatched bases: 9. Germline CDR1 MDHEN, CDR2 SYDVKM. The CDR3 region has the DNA TGTGCCAGCAGTTCCCCCACTAGCGGGGTTATCTACGAGCAGTACTTC. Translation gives CASSSPTSGVIYEQYF.

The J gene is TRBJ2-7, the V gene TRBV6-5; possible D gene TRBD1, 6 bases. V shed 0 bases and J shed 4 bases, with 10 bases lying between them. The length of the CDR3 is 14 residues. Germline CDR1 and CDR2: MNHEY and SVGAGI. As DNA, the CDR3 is TGTGCCAGCAGTTACTCATTGGGGGCGTACGAGCAGTACTTC. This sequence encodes CASSYSLGAYEQYF.

DNA for the CDR3: TGCGCCAGCAGCCAAAGGACAGGGTCGGGTGGGACCCAGTACTTC. As protein: CASSQRTGSGGTQYF. The chain combines TRBV4-3 with TRBJ2-5, with 8 nucleotides matching TRBD1. Germline V gene sequence: CDR1 LGHNA, CDR2 YSLEER. V shed 2 bases and J 7 bases; nucleotides not matched to a gene: 9. There are 15 residues in the CDR3.

The CDR3 protein is CASSFGTGELFF. The CDR3 nucleotides read TGTGCCAGCAGCTTTGGCACCGGGGAGCTGTTTTTT. The chain couples TRBV11-2 to TRBJ2-2, with D unclear. The V and J ends lost 3 bases and 4 bases respectively, with 3 bases between them. Germline V gives CDR1 SGHAT, CDR2 FQNNGV. The CDR3 covers 12 residues. Full variable domain (missing parts from reference TRBV11-2 and TRBJ2-2): EAGVAQSPRYKIIEKRQSVAFWCNPISGHATLYWYQQILGQGPKLLIQFQNNGVVDDSQLPKDRFSAERLKGVDSTLKIQPAKLEDSAVYLCASSFGTGELFFGEGSRLTVL.

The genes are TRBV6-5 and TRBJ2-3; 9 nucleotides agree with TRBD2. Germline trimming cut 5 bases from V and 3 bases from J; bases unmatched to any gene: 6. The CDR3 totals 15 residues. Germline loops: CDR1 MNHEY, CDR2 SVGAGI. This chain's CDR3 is CASSKGLADTDTQYF. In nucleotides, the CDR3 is TGTGCCAGCAGTAAGGGACTAGCCGATACAGATACGCAGTATTTT.

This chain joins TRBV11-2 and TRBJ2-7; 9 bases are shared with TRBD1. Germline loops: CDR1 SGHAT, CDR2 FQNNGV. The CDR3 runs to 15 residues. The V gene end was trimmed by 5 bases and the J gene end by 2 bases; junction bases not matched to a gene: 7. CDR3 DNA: TGTGCCAGCAGCACCGGGACAGGGTGGGCCTACGAGCAGTACTTC. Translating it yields CASSTGTGWAYEQYF.

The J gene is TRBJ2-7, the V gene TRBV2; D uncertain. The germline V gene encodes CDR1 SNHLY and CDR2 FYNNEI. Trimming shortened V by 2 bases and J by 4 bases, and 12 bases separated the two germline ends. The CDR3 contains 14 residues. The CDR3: CASSEKVAGYEQYF. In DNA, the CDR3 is TGTGCCAGCAGTGAAAAGGTGGCCGGGTACGAGCAGTACTTC.

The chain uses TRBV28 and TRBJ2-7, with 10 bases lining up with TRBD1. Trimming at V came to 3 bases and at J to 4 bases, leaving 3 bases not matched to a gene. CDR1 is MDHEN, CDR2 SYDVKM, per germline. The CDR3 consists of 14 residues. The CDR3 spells CASSFVDRGYEQYF. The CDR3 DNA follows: TGTGCCAGCAGTTTCGTGGACAGGGGGTACGAGCAGTACTTC.

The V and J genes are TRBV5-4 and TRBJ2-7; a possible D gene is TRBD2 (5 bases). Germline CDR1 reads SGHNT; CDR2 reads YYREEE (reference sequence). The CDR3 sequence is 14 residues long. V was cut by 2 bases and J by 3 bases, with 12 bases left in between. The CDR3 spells CASSFVGSDYEQYF. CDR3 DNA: TGTGCCAGCAGCTTTGTGGGTAGCGACTACGAGCAGTACTTC.